Below are 2 T cell receptor beta chains sequenced from a single sample in a study of blood T cells in healthy people across ages. Primers used in a second PCR of roughly 6 to 11 cycles were a sample-barcoded 5' primer and a J-beta primer mix. TCRdb processed the 5' RACE reads anew with MiXCR; each CDR3 protein has one entry. The sample contains approximately 680,000 distinct CDR3 sequences, about 34% of which appear only once. Sample: blood. These receptors were taken from a woman of 80 years or more in good health.

This clonotype was observed a few times. The rearrangement uses TRBV27 and TRBJ2-1, with 7 bases lining up with TRBD1. Trimming took 7 bases from V and 5 from J; bases not matched to a gene: 11. CDR3 length equals 15 residues. Germline V gives CDR1 MNHEY, CDR2 SMNVEV (reference sequence). CDR3 DNA: TGTGCCAGCAAGACCGGGACAGAGTTGAACAATGAGCAGTTCTTC. It encodes CASKTGTELNNEQFF.

This clonotype has ten or more counts. The chain combines TRBV12-3 or TRBV12-4 with TRBJ1-1; TRBD1 matches at 7 bases. The CDR3 covers 15 residues. V shed 6 bases and J 0 bases; nucleotides not matched to a gene: 7. CDR3 region: CASRRRTGMNTEAFF. The CDR3 DNA is TGTGCCAGCAGACGAAGGACAGGAATGAACACTGAAGCTTTCTTT.